This T cell receptor (beta chain) was captured in a study of metastatic and nonmetastatic thyroid tumors. Under the authors' procedure: CDR3 was compared across clinicopathological groups, and the resulting differences were used to build a distant-metastasis classifier for papillary thyroid cancer. Via MiXCR, TCRdb re-called the PCR reads. TCRdb's processing, not the authors' own work, is the source of the V and J calls. This table holds around 19,000 clones, approximately 15% found once. All patients were treatment-naive before thyroid surgery. There are many counts of this clone. CDR3 size: 17 residues. Germline CDR1 reads SGHNT; CDR2 reads YYREEE (reference sequence). V was cut by 2 bases and J by 6 bases, with 20 bases left in between.

The clonotype comes from a female donor with papillary thyroid cancer or a benign thyroid nodule (not recorded which). Some clones in this sample may be carry-over from other donors' samples. J is TRBJ2-2 and V is TRBV5-4, with D hard to call. Specimen: tumor tissue. CDR3 in amino acids: CASSFNVVLRVSGELFF. The CDR3 DNA reads TGTGCCAGCAGCTTCAATGTGGTTCTACGCGTTTCCGGGGAGCTGTTTTTT. The full variable domain, with the rest looked up from reference TRBV5-4 and TRBJ2-2, is ETGVTQSPTHLIKTRGQQVTLRCSSQSGHNTVSWYQQALGQGPQFIFQYYREEENGRGNFPPRFSGLQFPNYSSELNVNALELDDSALYLCASSFNVVLRVSGELFFGEGSRLTVL.